This T cell receptor (beta chain) was retrieved from a study of cytomegalovirus exposure and HLA in healthy donors. Notes on the study in general: Over 15,000 TCR beta sequences were associated with HLA alleles at 0.05 false discovery rate in a later analysis. Later genetic work tied a missense DCLRE1C variant to beta-chain V and J trimming.

60 Vbeta and 13 Jbeta primers were used in PCR. This table comes from immunoSEQ multiplex PCR, and its TCRdb copy is limited to in-frame clones, with some not included. The repertoire holds around 85,000 clones, with just under 80% as singletons. Of note for this clone: No antigen is known for it.

This TCR was sampled from a man under 40 in good health and CMV-seronegative. What was sequenced was PBMCs.

CDR3: CASSPPGVEKLFF. The DNA for the CDR3 is TGTGCCAGCTCACCACCAGGGGTTGAAAAACTGTTTTTT. The V gene is TRBV18, the J gene TRBJ1-4; D might be TRBD1 (5 bases). The CDR3 is 13 residues long. CDR1 is KGHSH and CDR2 is LQKENI in the germline V gene. The V end lost 0 bases, the J end lost 7 bases, and 6 bases lay between the germline ends.